This T cell receptor beta chain was identified in a study of blood T cells in healthy people across ages. Primers used in a second PCR of roughly 7 to 12 cycles were a sample-barcoded 5' primer and a J-beta primer mix. TCRdb reanalysed the 5' RACE reads using MiXCR and keeps one entry per CDR3 protein. The table records under 2,000,000 distinct CDR3 sequences, 49% of them present only once. Individuals who donated were healthy Caucasians from Russia aged about 6 to 100. The CDR3 extends over 18 amino acids. The trim removed 0 bases at V and 2 bases at J, leaving 7 bases unmatched. Germline V lookup: CDR1 DFQATT, CDR2 SNEGSKA (reference sequence). Remarks on this clonotype: Its antigen remains unknown.

Study results and caveats: Older individuals had lower TCR beta diversity per million T cells (the decline was roughly linear). The authors considered diversity estimates from one million T cells to be underestimates.

The sample taken for sequencing was blood. The chain uses TRBV20-1 and TRBJ2-1; 13 bases are shared with TRBD2. The TCR comes from a woman between 35 and 50 years old in good health. CDR3 in amino acids: CSARERLAGGWTYNEQFF. Written as DNA, the CDR3 is TGCAGTGCTAGAGAGAGACTAGCGGGGGGCTGGACCTACAATGAGCAGTTCTTC.